This paragraph covers one T cell receptor beta chain sequence. Its cognate antigen has yet to be identified. The germline gene is not matched at one end of the junction; a read error may be the cause. The CDR3, cysteine through phenylalanine, is 15 amino acids long. Solely the CDR3 DNA is kept, with 45 bases framed from the first base. From the germline V gene, CDR1 is SGHVS and CDR2 is FQNEAQ. These data belong to a study of T cell changes during pregnancy in multiple sclerosis (dated by TCRdb to the late 2010s). Context from the whole study: The study looked at changes in the T cell repertoire across pregnancy in women with multiple sclerosis.

Library preparation used the immunoSEQ multiplex PCR assay. Imported from immuneACCESS, the table was reduced by TCRdb to in-frame sequences with V and J called. These copies leave out some clones; in studies compared against another copy, an unresolved V gene accounts for under half, and the cause of the remainder is not known. The sample contains some 41,000 clones, approximately 94% of them found a single time. The top ten constitute roughly 8.1% of the sample. This receptor was obtained from a female donor with multiple sclerosis, enrolled in a pregnancy study. The rearrangement joined TRBV7-8 to TRBJ1-1; the best D guess is TRBD1, with 6 bases matching. The sample in question was CD8+ T cells from peripheral blood mononuclear cells, obtained in the third trimester of pregnancy. The DNA sequence is as follows: TGTGCCAGCAGCTTAATGGGGACACTGAACGCTGAAGCTTTCTTT. Its protein is CASSLMGTLNAEAFF.